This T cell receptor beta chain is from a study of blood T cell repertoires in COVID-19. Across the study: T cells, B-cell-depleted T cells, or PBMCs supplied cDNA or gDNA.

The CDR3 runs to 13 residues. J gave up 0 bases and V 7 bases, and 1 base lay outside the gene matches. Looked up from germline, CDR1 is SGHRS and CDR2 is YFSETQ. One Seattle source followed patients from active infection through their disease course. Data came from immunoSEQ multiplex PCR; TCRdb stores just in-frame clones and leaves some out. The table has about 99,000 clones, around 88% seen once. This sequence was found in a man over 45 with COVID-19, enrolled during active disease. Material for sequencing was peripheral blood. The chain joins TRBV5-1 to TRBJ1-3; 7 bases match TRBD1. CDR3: CASGDSSGNTIYF. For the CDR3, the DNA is TGCGCCAGCGGGGACAGCTCTGGAAACACCATATATTTT.